One and the same sample provided the 22 T cell receptor beta chains below, sequenced in a study of neurological immune-mediated disorders. One entry per CDR3 protein, called by TCRdb with MiXCR from the 5' RACE reads. This table holds some 100,000 distinct CDR3 sequences, roughly an eighth found once. The time point here: longitudinal time-point 2. Sample: PBMCs. Source of these receptors: a female donor with HTLV-1-associated myelopathy (HAM/TSP).

Ten or more counts support this clonotype. J is TRBJ1-5 and V is TRBV6-2 or TRBV6-3, with no clear D. The V end lost 2 bases, the J end lost 6 bases, and 11 bases lay between the germline ends. The germline V gene has CDR1 MNHEY and CDR2 SVGEGT. This CDR3 has 14 residues. The CDR3 DNA reads as TGTGCCAGCAGTTACGAGGCCCGGGGTCAGCCCCAGCATTTT. This gives the protein CASSYEARGQPQHF.

This clonotype was seen repeatedly, ten times or more. The chain uses TRBV14 and TRBJ2-3, with D tentatively TRBD1 (5 bases). Per germline, CDR1 SGHDN and CDR2 FVKESK. The CDR3 is 16 amino acids. Trimming shortened V by 6 bases and J by 2 bases, and 18 bases separated the two germline ends. Here the CDR3 reads CASSPSLKGFTDTQYF. As DNA, the CDR3 is TGTGCCAGCAGTCCAAGTCTAAAGGGGTTCACAGATACGCAGTATTTT.

This clonotype came up many times. The chain uses TRBV25-1 and TRBJ2-1; no firm D call. Germline-derived CDR1 and CDR2 are MGHDK and SYGVNS. This CDR3 has 13 residues. Trimming stripped 4 bases from V and 3 bases from J, with 7 bases between. CDR3 DNA: TGTGCCAGCAGTGCCAATGTCTACAATGAGCAGTTCTTC. Its protein is CASSANVYNEQFF.

This clonotype was seen repeatedly, ten times or more. V usage is TRBV11-2 and J usage is TRBJ2-5, with D possibly TRBD2 on 7 matching bases. The V gene's germline CDR1 is SGHAT and CDR2 FQNNGV. V shed 1 base and J shed 7 bases, with 13 bases lying between them. The CDR3 covers 14 residues. The CDR3 loop is CASSLGGGSLTQYF. DNA for the CDR3: TGTGCCAGCAGCTTAGGGGGGGGCAGTTTGACCCAGTACTTC.

The table lists this clonotype with many counts. The V and J genes are TRBV28 and TRBJ2-7; perhaps TRBD2 as D (6 bases). V dropped 6 bases and J dropped 5 bases, with 14 bases sitting between them. Germline-derived CDR1 and CDR2 are MDHEN and SYDVKM. CDR3 size: 13 residues. The CDR3 sequence: CASRYGSGHEQYF. The CDR3 DNA follows: TGTGCCAGCAGGTACGGTAGCGGCCACGAGCAGTACTTC.

With respect to this clonotype: The junction and the germline gene differ at one end; a read error may be behind it. This chain connects TRBV15 to TRBJ2-2, with a tentative D call TRBD2 (6 bases). The germline gives CDR1 LNHNV, CDR2 YYDKDF (reference sequence). The CDR3 runs to 15 residues. CDR3 region: CATSRGGIPPGELFF. The CDR3 coding sequence is TGTGCTACCAGCAGAGGAGGGATTCCCCCCGGGGAGCTGTTTTTT. The full variable domain, rest sourced from reference TRBV15 and TRBJ2-2, is DAMVIQNPRYQVTQFGKPVTLSCSQTLNHNVMYWYQQKSSQAPKLLFHYYDKDFNNEADTPDNFQSRRPNTSFCFLDIRSPGLGDTAMYLCATSRGGIPPGELFFGEGSRLTVL.

This clonotype occurred many times. This chain uses TRBV4-1 with TRBJ2-2, with D possibly TRBD1 on 6 matching bases. There are 15 residues in the CDR3. Trimming stripped 2 bases from V and 3 bases from J, with 10 bases between. Per germline, CDR1 MGHRA and CDR2 YSYEKL. CDR3 amino acids: CASSQSEGDTGELFF. The CDR3 DNA reads as TGCGCCAGCAGCCAATCAGAGGGGGACACCGGGGAGCTGTTTTTT.

This clonotype was seen ten or more times. The rearrangement uses TRBV12-3 or TRBV12-4 and TRBJ2-7, with 12 bases aligning to TRBD1. The CDR3 totals 15 residues. The V and J ends lost 5 bases and 4 bases, in that order; junction bases with no gene match: 6. The CDR3, as DNA: TGTGCCAGCAGTAACCGGGACAGGGGGCAGTACGAGCAGTACTTC. Its protein is CASSNRDRGQYEQYF.

This clonotype was found many times. The J gene is TRBJ2-5, the V gene TRBV3-1; maybe TRBD1 (6 bases). The germline gives CDR1 LGHDT, CDR2 YNNKEL (reference sequence). The length of the CDR3 is 13 residues. Trimming removed 5 bases at V and 4 bases at J, with 11 bases between. The CDR3 spells CASSSRGTETQYF. The CDR3 region has the DNA TGTGCCAGCAGCAGCAGGGGAACAGAGACCCAGTACTTC.

This clonotype was seen many times. The chain links TRBV18 to TRBJ2-1, with D possibly called TRBD1 or TRBD2 (6 bases each). The germline gives CDR1 KGHSH, CDR2 LQKENI. V was pared by 4 bases and J by 9 bases, with 16 bases between. The CDR3 runs 14 residues. CDR3 protein: CASSRSGAEGEQFF. CDR3 nucleotides: TGTGCCAGCTCACGGTCGGGGGCAGAGGGTGAGCAGTTCTTC.

There are many counts of this clonotype. This chain uses TRBV29-1 with TRBJ2-3, with 8 bases matching TRBD2. V shed 7 bases, J shed 6 bases, and the junction held 12 bases outside the gene matches. Germline values: CDR1 SQVTM, CDR2 ANQGSEA. This CDR3 is 14 amino acids long. This chain's CDR3 is CSAKSGGRGDTQYF. CDR3 in DNA: TGCAGCGCCAAAAGCGGGGGAAGAGGGGATACGCAGTATTTT.

The table lists this clonotype with many counts. The CDR3 reads CSANRRATNEKLFF. In DNA form, the CDR3 reads TGCAGTGCTAACAGACGGGCAACTAATGAAAAACTGTTTTTT. The gene calls are TRBV20-1 and TRBJ1-4; D not certain. CDR1 and CDR2 (germline): DFQATT, SNEGSKA (reference sequence). The CDR3 runs 14 residues. The V gene lost 4 bases and the J gene lost 0 bases, with 9 bases spanning the gap.

V usage is TRBV20-1 and J usage is TRBJ1-1, with D unclear. Trimming left V 6 bases short and J 4 bases short, with 18 bases between. Germline lookup yields CDR1 DFQATT and CDR2 SNEGSKA (reference sequence). This CDR3 is 14 amino acids long. The DNA of the CDR3 is TGCAGTGCAACCCCCGGGCCCTGGGCCACTGAAGCTTTCTTT. Protein product: CSATPGPWATEAFF.

This clonotype came up a few times. J is TRBJ1-2 and V is TRBV5-1, with D possibly being TRBD1 (6 bases). This CDR3 spans 13 amino acids. With 0 bases removed from V and 8 bases from J, the gap between germline ends came to 11 bases. CDR1 is SGHRS, CDR2 YFSETQ, per germline. The CDR3 DNA reads as TGCGCCAGCAGCTTGGAAAAGGGGGGGGGCTACACCTTC. It specifies CASSLEKGGGYTF. The whole variable domain, remainder taken from reference TRBV5-1 and TRBJ1-2, is KAGVTQTPRYLIKTRGQQVTLSCSPISGHRSVSWYQQTPGQGLQFLFEYFSETQRNKGNFPGRFSGRQFSNSRSEMNVSTLELGDSALYLCASSLEKGGGYTFGSGTRLTVV.

This clonotype has ten or more counts. The V gene is TRBV28, the J gene TRBJ2-7; TRBD2 matches at 7 bases. V lost 1 base to trimming and J lost 4 bases; unmatched junction nucleotides: 13. Per germline, CDR1 MDHEN and CDR2 SYDVKM. This CDR3 spans 17 amino acids. CDR3 loop: CASSLLGGAGGTYEQYF. DNA of the CDR3: TGTGCCAGCAGTTTATTGGGAGGGGCCGGCGGGACTTACGAGCAGTACTTC. The whole variable domain, remainder taken from reference TRBV28 and TRBJ2-7, is DVKVTQSSRYLVKRTGEKVFLECVQDMDHENMFWYRQDPGLGLRLIYFSYDVKMKEKGDIPEGYSVSREKKERFSLILESASTNQTSMYLCASSLLGGAGGTYEQYFGPGTRLTVT.

This clonotype showed up many times. The chain carries TRBV10-3 and TRBJ2-4; TRBD2 matches 7 bases. J was trimmed by 8 bases and V by 6 bases; bases with no gene match: 19. Germline V CDR1 and CDR2: ENHRY, SYGVKD. The CDR3 totals 17 residues. The CDR3 bases are TGTGCCATCAGCGAGAGGAAAGGACTAGATGGGACGGACATTCAGTACTTC. Translated, it gives CAISERKGLDGTDIQYF.

This clonotype was recorded once. This may come from a read error, since a much larger clone is one base off. The genes are TRBV4-1 and TRBJ2-3, with TRBD1 matching 8 bases. CDR1 and CDR2 (germline): MGHRA, YSYEKL. The CDR3 length is 16 residues. The CDR3, as DNA: TGCGCCAGCAGCCATGGACAGGGACTGAGCACAGATACGCGGTATTTT. Protein sequence: CASSHGQGLSTDTRYF.

This clonotype was counted ten times or more. The chain is built from TRBV2 and TRBJ2-1, with 10 bases matching TRBD1. V was pared by 4 bases and J by 2 bases, with 2 bases of the junction left unmatched. The CDR3 consists of 15 residues. Germline V gene data show CDR1 as SNHLY and CDR2 as FYNNEI. CDR3 amino acids: CASSGQGATYNEQFF. The CDR3 DNA is TGTGCCAGCAGTGGACAGGGGGCCACCTACAATGAGCAGTTCTTC.

The chain couples TRBV7-6 to TRBJ2-1, with 8 bases fitting TRBD1. Germline V gene data show CDR1 as SGHVS and CDR2 as FNYEAQ. The CDR3 extends over 15 amino acids. V gave up 4 bases and J gave up 0 bases; unmatched junction bases: 2. The CDR3 is CASSSDRGSYNEQFF. Written as DNA, the CDR3 is TGTGCCAGCAGCTCTGACAGGGGCTCCTACAATGAGCAGTTCTTC.

This clonotype was found many times. V is TRBV7-6 and J is TRBJ1-5; D is uncertain. Trimming pared 5 bases from V and 7 bases from J, leaving 15 bases between. The germline gives CDR1 SGHVS, CDR2 FNYEAQ. CDR3 size: 14 residues. CDR3: CASSLGNMRQPQHF. Here the CDR3 DNA reads TGTGCCAGCAGCCTGGGGAACATGAGACAGCCCCAGCATTTT.

Ten or more counts support this clonotype. The rearrangement joins TRBV10-2 to TRBJ1-3; D remains ambiguous. CDR3 length: 15 residues. V was pared by 3 bases and J by 2 bases, with 11 bases between. The V gene's germline CDR1 is WSHSY and CDR2 SAAADI. The CDR3 region has the DNA TGCGCCAGCAGTGATGGAACCCCTCCTGGAAACACCATATATTTT. This sequence encodes CASSDGTPPGNTIYF.

The chain is built from TRBV7-9 and TRBJ2-3; 9 bases agree with TRBD1. Trimming removed 5 bases from V and 2 bases from J; junction bases left unmatched: 5. From germline, CDR1 is SEHNR and CDR2 FQNEAQ (reference sequence). The length of the CDR3 is 15 residues. Here the CDR3 DNA reads TGTGCCAGCAGCCGTCGGACAGGGGACACAGATACGCAGTATTTT. It is translated as CASSRRTGDTDTQYF.